The T cell receptor (beta chain) under discussion was sequenced for a study of blood T cell repertoires in COVID-19. In the study overall: Both acute and convalescent COVID-19 samples were obtained from the United States, Italy and Spain. PBMCs, B-cell-depleted T cells, or T cells provided the cDNA or gDNA that made up the material.

Study processing details: How many nucleated cells were present was estimated from reference gene primer amplification. TCRdb keeps only in-frame clones here, not all; method: immunoSEQ multiplex PCR. V, J and clone size were drawn from that table, and D and trimming were deduced from the DNA. The sample has 120,000 or so clones; over 60% are singletons. From germline, CDR1 is MDHEN and CDR2 SYDVKM. The length of the CDR3 is 16 residues. V lost 6 bases to trimming and J lost 2 bases, with 17 bases between them. The sequence was obtained from a human donor in a cohort sampled during active COVID-19. Specimen: peripheral blood. V usage is TRBV28 and J usage is TRBJ1-5; D gene uncertain. The CDR3: CASSSSWREGNQPQHF. For the CDR3, the DNA is TGTGCCAGCAGCTCCTCGTGGAGGGAAGGCAATCAGCCCCAGCATTTT.